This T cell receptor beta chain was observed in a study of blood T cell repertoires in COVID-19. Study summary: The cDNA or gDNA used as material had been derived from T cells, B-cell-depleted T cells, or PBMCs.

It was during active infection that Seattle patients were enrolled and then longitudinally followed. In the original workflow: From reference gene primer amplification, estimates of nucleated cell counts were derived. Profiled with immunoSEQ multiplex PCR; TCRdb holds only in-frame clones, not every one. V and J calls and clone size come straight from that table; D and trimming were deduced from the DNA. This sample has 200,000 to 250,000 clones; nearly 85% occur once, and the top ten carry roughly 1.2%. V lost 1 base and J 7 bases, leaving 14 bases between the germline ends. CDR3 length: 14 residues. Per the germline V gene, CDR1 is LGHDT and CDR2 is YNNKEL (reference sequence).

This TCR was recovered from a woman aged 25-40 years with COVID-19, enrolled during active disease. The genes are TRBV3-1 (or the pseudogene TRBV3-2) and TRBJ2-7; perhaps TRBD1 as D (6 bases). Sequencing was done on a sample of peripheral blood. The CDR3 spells CASSQGQDLREQYF. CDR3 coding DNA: TGTGCCAGCAGCCAAGGACAGGACCTACGTGAGCAGTACTTC.